The 25 T cell receptor beta chains below all came from one sample that was sequenced in a study of tumor-infiltrating lymphocytes in primary liver carcinoma. TCR beta cDNA was reverse-transcribed from around 0.55 ug of total RNA. The reaction used a constant-region primer and ProtoScript II reverse transcriptase. Slightly modified ARM-PCR served as the procedure for the TCR beta libraries. These libraries came from three rounds of nested multiplex PCR. Primers for the first two PCR rounds were TRBV1-TRBV30 forward primers and a C-beta reverse primer (roughly 9 cycles per round). From the multiplex PCR reads, TCRdb called clonotypes with MiXCR, one entry per CDR3 protein. The repertoire holds about 99,000 distinct CDR3 sequences, with more than 60% as singletons. Between roughly 20 and 30 mg of unsorted bulk tissue served as the source from which RNA and DNA were co-extracted. Sequenced material: liver tumor tissue from sampling region 5. The subset was: tumor region T5, tumor centre. The receptors derive from a woman between 55 and 75 years old with primary liver carcinoma and hepatitis B virus infection.

This clonotype was seen at least ten times. The V gene is TRBV10-3, the J gene TRBJ2-5; weak D call: TRBD2 (6 bases). Germline V gene data show CDR1 as ENHRY and CDR2 as SYGVKD. Trimming cost V 0 bases and J 6 bases, with 8 bases left between them. This CDR3 contains 13 residues. CDR3 nucleotides: TGTGCCATCAGTGAGTCGGAGGGACAGACCCAGTACTTC. Its protein product is CAISESEGQTQYF.

J is TRBJ2-3 and V is TRBV29-1; weak D call: TRBD2 (6 bases). Germline values: CDR1 SQVTM, CDR2 ANQGSEA. The CDR3 totals 12 residues. The chain's CDR3 is CRAATAGDTQYF. CDR3 nucleotide sequence: TGCAGAGCTGCGACAGCGGGAGATACGCAGTATTTT.

As for this clonotype: This may arise from a read error, as a much more abundant clone is one base away. The chain links TRBV28 to TRBJ1-6; D is possibly TRBD1 (5 bases). V was clipped by 7 bases and J by 7 bases, with 14 bases between them. The CDR3 totals 14 residues. Germline loops: CDR1 MDHEN, CDR2 SYDVKM. This CDR3 is CASIPGRTNSPLHF. CDR3 nucleotide sequence: TGTGCCAGCATTCCGGGACGGACAAATTCACCCCTCCACTTT.

To note about this clonotype: Germline is not matched at one junction end, which may reflect a read error. This sequence joins TRBV24-1 and TRBJ2-2; 10 bases align to TRBD2. Germline loops: CDR1 KGHDR, CDR2 SFDVKD. The CDR3 covers 17 residues. This CDR3 is CATSDLSGGSNTGEQFF. DNA for the CDR3: TGTGCCACCAGTGATCTTAGCGGGGGGTCGAACACCGGGGAGCAGTTTTTT.

The gene calls are TRBV11-2 and TRBJ2-3; 8 bases line up with TRBD1. The V and J ends lost 6 bases and 4 bases, in that order; junction bases with no gene match: 0. Per germline, CDR1 SGHAT and CDR2 FQNNGV. The CDR3 sequence is 12 residues long. The CDR3 sequence: CASRDRADTQYF. In DNA form, the CDR3 reads TGTGCCAGCAGGGACAGGGCAGATACGCAGTATTTT.

About this clonotype itself: One end of the junction varies from germline; a read error may be responsible. The gene calls are TRBV11-3 and TRBJ1-6; perhaps TRBD1 as D (6 bases). CDR3 length: 14 residues. Germline CDR1 SGHNT, CDR2 YENEEA. In nucleotides, the CDR3 is TGTGCTAGCAGCCTGGACAGTGGCGTATCACCCCTCCACTTT. Its translation: CASSLDSGVSPLHF.

Of note for this clonotype: As the CDR3 is not closed by the conserved phenylalanine or tryptophan, this likely results from a read error. The DNA is left out, because the CDR3 cannot be placed on it with certainty; the CDR3 is given as TCRdb lists it. The chain joins TRBV6-1 to TRBJ1-2; the table's D gene call, TRBD1, was not cross checked with the DNA. Per the germline V gene, CDR1 is MNHNS and CDR2 is SASEGT. Counting both end residues, the CDR3 totals 14 amino acids. This CDR3 reads CASTSGTEARWCSL.

A note on this clonotype: A much more abundant neighbour one base away suggests this may be a read error. The chain couples TRBV12-3 or TRBV12-4 to TRBJ1-1; no clear D gene. The CDR3 spans 14 residues. The V gene lost 7 bases and the J gene lost 4 bases, with 16 bases spanning the gap. CDR3 residues: CASIRTRASTEAFF. The CDR3 DNA is TGTGCCAGCATACGGACGCGGGCGAGCACTGAAGCTTTCTTT.

On this clonotype itself: Because it lacks the conserved phenylalanine or tryptophan at the end, this CDR3 is likely a read error. The chain is built from TRBV4-2 and TRBJ2-7; D not certain. The CDR3 is made up of 15 amino acids. The germline V and J ends were trimmed by 0 bases and 3 bases, with 12 bases remaining between them. Germline loops: CDR1 LGHNA, CDR2 YNFKEQ. The CDR3 nucleotides read TGTGCCAGCAGCCAAGAATCGGAGACATTCTACGAGCAGTACCTC. This translates into CASSQESETFYEQYL.

This chain links TRBV12-3 or TRBV12-4 with TRBJ1-6; D uncertain. This CDR3 is 13 amino acids long. V was pared by 7 bases and J by 5 bases, with 9 bases between. This chain's CDR3 is CASTFRHNSPLHF. The CDR3 DNA reads TGTGCCAGCACTTTTCGACATAATTCACCCCTCCACTTT.

By share of the sample, this clonotype is medium-sized. The genes are TRBV6-6 and TRBJ1-1; 7 bases match TRBD1. The V and J ends lost 7 bases and 5 bases, in that order; junction bases with no gene match: 7. The CDR3 is made up of 13 amino acids. CDR1 is MNHNY and CDR2 is SVGAGI in the germline V gene (reference sequence). CDR3 region: CASKKTGRTEAFF. The CDR3 region has the DNA TGTGCCAGCAAGAAGACAGGGCGGACTGAAGCTTTCTTT.

With respect to this clonotype: Just one base apart from a much larger clone, this may be a read error. This chain's CDR3 is CASSRAGTTITDAQYF. In DNA form, the CDR3 reads TGTGCCAGCAGTCGTGCCGGGACAACTATCACAGATGCGCAGTATTTT. The chain couples TRBV6-6 to TRBJ2-3; a weak D match, TRBD1 (6 bases). Germline V CDR1 and CDR2: MNHNY, SVGAGI (reference sequence). The CDR3 totals 16 residues.

With regard to this clonotype: Without the conserved terminal phenylalanine or tryptophan, this CDR3 likely stems from a read error. The rearrangement uses TRBV28 and TRBJ2-2; 7 nucleotides match TRBD1. The CDR3 covers 14 residues. Germline lookup yields CDR1 MDHEN and CDR2 SYDVKM. The J segment lost 4 bases and the V segment lost 6 bases, leaving 5 bases of the junction unmatched. In DNA form, the CDR3 reads TGTGCCAGCAGACGGGACAGCTCCACCGGGGAGCTGTTTCTT. Amino acid sequence: CASRRDSSTGELFL.

The chain links TRBV6-1 to TRBJ2-1; D may correspond to TRBD1 or TRBD2 (5 bases each). The CDR3 is 15 amino acids. Germline values: CDR1 MNHNS, CDR2 SASEGT. V shed 3 bases and J shed 6 bases, with 15 bases lying between them. For the CDR3, the DNA is TGTGCCAGCAGTGAGAGGGATAGGGGTGGCAATGAGCAGTTCTTC. Its translation is CASSERDRGGNEQFF.

Notes on this clonotype: A much larger clone sits a single nucleotide away, making a read error possible. The chain recombines TRBV12-3 or TRBV12-4 with TRBJ1-2; 7 bases match TRBD1. CDR3 size: 13 residues. V was clipped by 8 bases and J by 4 bases; unmatched bases: 7. The CDR3 bases are TGTGCCAGCGCCGTTACAGGGGCCTATGGCTACACCTTC. Translating it yields CASAVTGAYGYTF.

This clonotype was seen a handful of times. V is TRBV5-1 and J is TRBJ2-6; perhaps TRBD1 as D (5 bases). V was clipped by 3 bases and J by 0 bases, with 10 bases between them. Germline V gene sequence: CDR1 SGHRS, CDR2 YFSETQ. The CDR3 has 16 amino acids. The CDR3 region is CASSWGRSSGANVLTF. CDR3 coding DNA: TGCGCCAGCAGCTGGGGCAGAAGCTCTGGGGCCAACGTCCTGACTTTC.

As to this clonotype: One base away lies a much larger clone, so this may be a sequencing read error. The rearrangement uses TRBV28 and TRBJ2-7, with D tentatively TRBD1 or TRBD2 (5 bases each). CDR1 is MDHEN, CDR2 SYDVKM, per germline. There are 16 residues in the CDR3. The CDR3 loop is CANSPTGGGVPYEQYF. CDR3 sequence (DNA): TGTGCCAACAGTCCCACCGGTGGGGGTGTTCCCTACGAGCAGTACTTC. Full variable domain (missing parts from reference TRBV28 and TRBJ2-7): DVKVTQSSRYLVKRTGEKVFLECVQDMDHENMFWYRQDPGLGLRLIYFSYDVKMKEKGDIPEGYSVSREKKERFSLILESASTNQTSMYLCANSPTGGGVPYEQYFGPGTRLTVT.

Turning to this clonotype: Lacking the conserved final phenylalanine or tryptophan, this CDR3 likely reflects a read error. This rearrangement joins TRBV6-1 to TRBJ1-5; 9 nucleotides align to TRBD1. Losses at the gene ends were 6 bases for V and 3 bases for J; bases not matched to a gene: 6. The CDR3 extends over 15 amino acids. The V gene's germline CDR1 is MNHNS and CDR2 SASEGT. The CDR3 sequence is CASRLTGGNNQPQHY. CDR3 DNA: TGTGCCAGCAGGCTGACAGGGGGTAACAATCAGCCCCAGCATTAT.

The chain uses TRBV7-9 and TRBJ2-2, with D unclear. V was pared by 7 bases and J by 3 bases, with 18 bases between. The germline CDR1 and CDR2 sequences are SEHNR and FQNEAQ (reference sequence). CDR3 length equals 16 residues. The DNA of the CDR3 is TGTGCCAGCACCACTGACGTCGGGTCTCACACCGGGGAGCTGTTTTTT. Protein product: CASTTDVGSHTGELFF.

This rearrangement joins TRBV20-1 to TRBJ1-3; possible D gene TRBD1, 5 bases. The V end lost 2 bases, the J end lost 0 bases, and 11 bases lay between the germline ends. The length of the CDR3 is 15 residues. The V gene's germline CDR1 is DFQATT and CDR2 SNEGSKA (reference sequence). CDR3 sequence: CSARPRVRSGNTIYF. Here the CDR3 DNA reads TGCAGTGCTAGACCCAGGGTTCGCTCTGGAAACACCATATATTTT.

The V and J genes are TRBV11-2 and TRBJ2-5; TRBD1 is a possible D gene (5 bases). The CDR3 has 12 amino acids. V lost 5 bases to trimming and J lost 7 bases, with 11 bases between them. CDR1 SGHAT and CDR2 FQNNGV come from the germline V gene. The DNA for the CDR3 is TGTGCCAGCAGCCTCCCGGACACGACCCAGTACTTC. Encoded protein: CASSLPDTTQYF.

A word on this clonotype: A read error may explain this, as a much larger clone is one base away. The V and J genes are TRBV7-8 and TRBJ2-3, with 9 bases matching TRBD2. Per the germline V gene, CDR1 is SGHVS and CDR2 is FQNEAQ. The CDR3 has 16 residues. The CDR3 coding sequence is TGTACCAGCAGCTTATTGGGCGGGAGGGCCTTTAATACGCAGTATTTT. Its translation is CTSSLLGGRAFNTQYF.

The genes are TRBV10-2 and TRBJ2-3; D is unresolved. The V end was cut by 2 bases, the J end by 4 bases, with 7 bases between. The length of the CDR3 is 13 residues. Germline V gene sequence: CDR1 WSHSY, CDR2 SAAADI. CDR3 nucleotide sequence: TGCGCCAGCAGTGAGCCGTTCGCAGATACGCAGTATTTT. Its protein is CASSEPFADTQYF.

This clonotype was detected many times. The chain joins TRBV12-3 or TRBV12-4 to TRBJ1-1; D is undetermined. The CDR3 runs 12 residues. Trimming pared 1 base from V and 1 base from J, leaving 1 base between. Written as DNA, the CDR3 is TGTGCCAGCAGTTTAGGGAACACTGAAGCTTTCTTT. The encoded protein is CASSLGNTEAFF.

This clonotype has only a few counts. The rearrangement joins TRBV28 to TRBJ1-1; weak D call: TRBD1 (6 bases). CDR3 size: 12 residues. Trimming took 7 bases from V and 4 from J, leaving 10 bases between them. In germline, CDR1 is MDHEN, CDR2 SYDVKM. CDR3 sequence: CASTRGGTEAFF. Here the CDR3 DNA reads TGTGCCAGCACCAGGGGCGGCACTGAAGCTTTCTTT.